This T cell receptor beta chain was found in a study of memory CD4+ T cells and cytomegalovirus serostatus. In the study overall: Donors were healthy Belgian adults, about ten CMV seropositive and 20 to 25 seronegative.

Looked up from germline, CDR1 is SGHRS and CDR2 is YFSETQ. The CDR3 is 14 residues long. Trimming shortened V by 0 bases and J by 7 bases, and 13 bases separated the two germline ends. As for this clone: Its antigen is as yet unknown.

Only in-frame clones appear in the TCRdb table, and some are missing; sequencing was by immunoSEQ multiplex PCR. In the table there are some 57,000 clones, roughly 80% of which are singletons. Single viable CD3+CD4+CD8-CD45RO+ cells were sorted as the memory CD4+ T cells. Donors' CMV status reflects serum IgG against pp150, pp28, p38, p52. Study-wide points: About two fifths of the roughly 160 known CMV-associated TCRbeta sequences appeared in CD4+ memory. The CMV-associated TCR signature appears largely within the CD4+ memory repertoire.

This TCR came from an adult in good health and CMV-seronegative. The chain combines TRBV5-1 with TRBJ1-1; maybe TRBD1 (6 bases). Sequencing was performed on memory CD4+ T cells from blood. DNA for the CDR3: TGCGCCAGCAGCTTGGCACAGGGCGGGAGTGAAGCTTTCTTT. This gives the protein CASSLAQGGSEAFF.